This entry lists 27 T cell receptor beta chains sequenced from one sample in a study of beta chain features in type 1 diabetes. Of the isolated RNA, all was reverse transcribed, and so the sequenced material was expressed TCRB transcripts. The protocol was immunoSEQ multiplex PCR, while the TCRdb copy is restricted to in-frame clones and leaves out a portion. The repertoire consists of about 360,000 clones, with roughly 12% occurring once and the leading ten covering roughly 0.015%. Source material: naive CD4+ T cells from blood. The receptors stem from a man between 18 and 35 years old in good health.

The chain couples TRBV6-1 to TRBJ2-7; D ambiguous. V was trimmed by 0 bases and J by 7 bases, leaving 7 bases between them. This CDR3 region has 12 residues. The germline CDR1 and CDR2 sequences are MNHNS and SASEGT. The CDR3, as DNA: TGTGCCAGCAGTGAAGCGCTTCGGGAGCAGTACTTC. It is translated as CASSEALREQYF.

This clone occurred a few times. CDR3 region: CASSQNIRDRGLGTEAFF. In nucleotides, the CDR3 is TGCGCCAGCAGCCAAAACATCCGGGACAGGGGGCTTGGCACTGAAGCTTTCTTT. This chain joins TRBV4-3 and TRBJ1-1; TRBD1 matches at 12 bases. The CDR3 has 18 residues. The trim removed 2 bases at V and 4 bases at J, leaving 11 bases unmatched. The germline CDR1 and CDR2 sequences are LGHNA and YSLEER.

This clone was seen a handful of times. The chain recombines TRBV27 with TRBJ2-7; no clear D gene. From germline, CDR1 is MNHEY and CDR2 SMNVEV (reference sequence). This CDR3 is 13 amino acids long. The V and J ends lost 1 base and 6 bases respectively, with 10 bases between them. In DNA form, the CDR3 reads TGTGCCAGCAGTTTATGGCCTCCACGCGAGCAGTACTTC. Encoded protein: CASSLWPPREQYF.

The chain combines TRBV5-1 with TRBJ1-5; D is possibly TRBD1 (6 bases). Germline CDR1 and CDR2: SGHRS and YFSETQ. V was cut by 0 bases and J by 6 bases, with 10 bases left in between. The CDR3 runs to 14 residues. The CDR3 coding sequence is TGCGCCAGCAGCTTGGGGGGGGGCAGTCAGCCCCAGCATTTT. It encodes CASSLGGGSQPQHF.

There are a few counts of this clone. The genes are TRBV4-3 and TRBJ2-1; 9 bases line up with TRBD2. The length of the CDR3 is 17 residues. Germline trimming cut 4 bases from V and 4 bases from J; bases unmatched to any gene: 11. Germline lookup yields CDR1 LGHNA and CDR2 YSLEER. The CDR3 DNA follows: TGCGCCAGCAGCCCGAACGGCCTAGCGGGAATATACAATGAGCAGTTCTTC. Its translation: CASSPNGLAGIYNEQFF.

This clone was seen a handful of times. The chain couples TRBV5-1 to TRBJ2-2; 10 nucleotides line up with TRBD2. With 4 bases clipped from V and 3 bases from J, the junction kept 12 bases outside the gene matches. The CDR3 spans 18 residues. From germline, CDR1 is SGHRS and CDR2 YFSETQ. CDR3 coding DNA: TGCGCCAGCAGCGAGGGACTAGCGCTAAGGGAGGACACCGGGGAGCTGTTTTTT. Translated, it gives CASSEGLALREDTGELFF.

The V gene is TRBV7-9, the J gene TRBJ1-2, with 7 bases identical to TRBD1. Germline CDR1 and CDR2: SEHNR and FQNEAQ (reference sequence). The V gene end was trimmed by 6 bases and the J gene end by 8 bases; junction bases not matched to a gene: 12. The CDR3 sequence is 14 residues long. CDR3 nucleotides: TGTGCCAGCAGTCGACAGGGAAGTAGAGAAGGCTACACCTTC. Translated: CASSRQGSREGYTF.

This clone was seen a few times. V is TRBV18 and J is TRBJ1-2, with D perhaps matching TRBD1 (5 bases). The germline V gene has CDR1 KGHSH and CDR2 LQKENI. The CDR3 runs to 15 residues. Trimming took 6 bases from V and 5 from J, leaving 19 bases between them. CDR3 in amino acids: CASSPIDSSPYGYTF. CDR3 in DNA: TGTGCCAGCTCTCCTATAGACAGCTCCCCTTATGGCTACACCTTC.

This clone was seen a few times. The rearrangement joins TRBV28 to TRBJ2-7; possible D gene TRBD2, 5 bases. CDR1 and CDR2 from the germline V gene are MDHEN and SYDVKM. Trimming took off 5 bases at V and 8 bases at J, with 13 bases between the two ends. The CDR3 runs 12 residues. The CDR3 sequence is CASSGPAGKQYF. The DNA of the CDR3 is TGTGCCAGCAGTGGACCGGCCGGGAAGCAGTACTTC.

This clone has more than one count but fewer than ten. The CDR3 nucleotides are TGTGCCAGCAGCCTCTGGACTAGCGGGAGCTCCTACAATGAGCAGTTCTTC. Protein sequence: CASSLWTSGSSYNEQFF. The genes are TRBV7-8 and TRBJ2-1, with 13 bases lining up with TRBD2. Germline CDR1 SGHVS, CDR2 FQNEAQ. This CDR3 spans 17 amino acids. J was trimmed by 0 bases and V by 5 bases; bases with no gene match: 4.

In this sample, this clone turned up a few times. The chain employs TRBV30 and TRBJ2-2, with D tentatively TRBD1 (5 bases). The V and J ends lost 2 bases and 3 bases respectively, with 10 bases between them. The V gene's germline CDR1 is GTSNPN and CDR2 SVGIG (reference sequence). The CDR3 is made up of 14 amino acids. The CDR3 is CAWSKTAHTGELFF. The CDR3 region has the DNA TGTGCCTGGAGTAAGACAGCCCACACCGGGGAGCTGTTTTTT.

This clone was recorded a few times. V gene TRBV4-1 combines with J gene TRBJ1-1; 7 positions match TRBD1. Trimming took 2 bases from V and 1 from J; bases not matched to a gene: 4. The CDR3 contains 15 residues. CDR1 and CDR2 (germline): MGHRA, YSYEKL. CDR3 nucleotide sequence: TGCGCCAGCAGCCAACCCGGGACAGCGAACACTGAAGCTTTCTTT. Residues: CASSQPGTANTEAFF.

The chain joins TRBV11-2 to TRBJ1-1, with 7 bases fitting TRBD1. CDR3 length: 15 residues. V trimming: 5 bases; J trimming: 4 bases; junction bases outside the gene matches: 10. Germline V gene lookup returns CDR1 SGHAT and CDR2 FQNNGV. The CDR3 sequence is CASSERQGPVTEAFF. The DNA for the CDR3 is TGTGCCAGCAGCGAACGACAGGGCCCGGTCACTGAAGCTTTCTTT.

This clone was seen a few times. J is TRBJ1-1 and V is TRBV28, with a tentative D call TRBD1 (6 bases). Germline V gene data show CDR1 as MDHEN and CDR2 as SYDVKM. This CDR3 is 13 amino acids long. The V gene lost 5 bases and the J gene lost 8 bases, with 15 bases spanning the gap. The CDR3 coding sequence is TGTGCCAGCAGTGTCAGGGGCAGGGGCGAAGCTTTCTTT. The encoded protein is CASSVRGRGEAFF.

This clone was seen a handful of times. The chain is built from TRBV28 and TRBJ2-5, with 8 bases aligning to TRBD2. Germline CDR1 reads MDHEN; CDR2 reads SYDVKM. With V trimmed by 3 bases and J by 5 bases, 8 bases remained unmatched. This CDR3 is 15 amino acids long. The CDR3 region is CASSFSGLARETQYF. CDR3 in DNA: TGTGCCAGCAGTTTCTCCGGACTAGCACGTGAGACCCAGTACTTC.

The CDR3 protein is CASSEFNAVGEAFF. The CDR3 coding sequence is TGTGCCAGCAGTGAATTTAACGCGGTCGGTGAGGCTTTCTTT. V is TRBV25-1 and J is TRBJ1-1; no definite D call. Trimming removed 1 base at V and 11 bases at J, with 17 bases between. The CDR3 contains 14 residues. Germline V lookup: CDR1 MGHDK, CDR2 SYGVNS. Supplemented by reference TRBV25-1 and TRBJ1-1, the full variable domain reads EADIYQTPRYLVIGTGKKITLECSQTMGHDKMYWYQQDPGMELHLIHYSYGVNSTEKGDLSSESTVSRIRTEHFPLTLESARPSHTSQYLCASSEFNAVGEAFFGQGTRLTVV.

V and J are TRBV28 and TRBJ2-7; 10 bases are a match to TRBD1. After removal of 4 bases from V and 0 bases from J, the junction contained 6 bases not matched to a gene. The CDR3 sequence is 16 residues long. Germline V lookup: CDR1 MDHEN, CDR2 SYDVKM. The DNA for the CDR3 is TGTGCCAGCAGTTCCACCGGACAGGGGGGCTCCTACGAGCAGTACTTC. This encodes CASSSTGQGGSYEQYF.

The V and J genes are TRBV30 and TRBJ2-3; 9 bases map to TRBD2. Germline assignment: CDR1 GTSNPN and CDR2 SVGIG (reference sequence). V gave up 0 bases and J gave up 6 bases; unmatched junction bases: 7. This CDR3 is 15 amino acids long. CDR3 sequence reads: CAWSVWRGGPDTQYF. CDR3 nucleotide sequence: TGTGCCTGGAGTGTTTGGCGGGGGGGCCCTGATACGCAGTATTTT.

The table lists this clone with a few counts. J is TRBJ1-4 and V is TRBV7-2, with 7 bases matching TRBD1. Germline lookup yields CDR1 SGHTA and CDR2 FQGNSA. J was trimmed by 7 bases and V by 5 bases; bases with no gene match: 7. This CDR3 has 14 residues. The DNA for the CDR3 is TGTGCCAGCAGCGAAGGAGGGGGCGGTGAAAAACTGTTTTTT. Translated, it gives CASSEGGGGEKLFF.

This chain joins TRBV18 and TRBJ2-2, with 7 bases that match TRBD2. The CDR3 is 17 amino acids. Germline CDR1 KGHSH, CDR2 LQKENI. Trimming at V came to 2 bases and at J to 4 bases, leaving 10 bases not matched to a gene. The CDR3 nucleotides are TGTGCCAGCTCACCAGTTACAAGCGGGATAAGCACCGGGGAGCTGTTTTTT. It encodes CASSPVTSGISTGELFF.

The chain has TRBV7-2 and TRBJ2-7; TRBD1 might be the D (6 bases). Germline-derived CDR1 and CDR2 are SGHTA and FQGNSA. Trimming cost V 4 bases and J 2 bases, with 15 bases left between them. CDR3 length equals 15 residues. Written as DNA, the CDR3 is TGTGCCAGCAGCTCCTACACAGGGCCAACCTACGAGCAGTACTTC. Encoded protein: CASSSYTGPTYEQYF.

The chain uses TRBV6-1 and TRBJ2-1; D possibly corresponds to TRBD1 (6 bases). Germline CDR1 is MNHNS and CDR2 is SASEGT. The V gene lost 8 bases and the J gene lost 4 bases, with 12 bases spanning the gap. The CDR3 is 13 amino acids. For the CDR3, the DNA is TGTGCCAGCGGGCAGGGGTATTACAATGAGCAGTTCTTC. Translated: CASGQGYYNEQFF.

The chain combines TRBV5-1 with TRBJ2-7; 9 nucleotides align to TRBD1. This CDR3 has 14 residues. Germline CDR1 SGHRS, CDR2 YFSETQ. With V trimmed by 6 bases and J by 5 bases, 9 bases remained unmatched. Here the CDR3 DNA reads TGCGCCAGCACGGGACAGGGACCGTTGGACGAGCAGTACTTC. It translates to CASTGQGPLDEQYF.

The rearrangement uses TRBV2 and TRBJ2-5, with 9 bases fitting TRBD1. The CDR3 loop spans 13 amino acids. Trimming took 7 bases from V and 6 from J; bases not matched to a gene: 6. CDR1 and CDR2 (germline): SNHLY, FYNNEI. CDR3 coding DNA: TGTGCCAGCAAACAGGGGGCAGGGAAGACCCAGTACTTC. Translating gives CASKQGAGKTQYF.

This clone was counted a few times. This rearrangement joins TRBV10-3 to TRBJ2-4; 16 nucleotides agree with TRBD2. Germline V gives CDR1 ENHRY, CDR2 SYGVKD. V was clipped by 6 bases and J by 8 bases; unmatched bases: 7. CDR3 length: 16 residues. In nucleotides, the CDR3 is TGTGCCATCAGCCGAGGGACTAGCGGGAGGGCGGACATTCAGTACTTC. Encoded protein: CAISRGTSGRADIQYF.

The table lists this clone with a few counts. V and J are TRBV30 and TRBJ1-5; possibly TRBD1 for D (5 bases). This CDR3 contains 14 residues. V lost 0 bases to trimming and J lost 3 bases, with 9 bases between them. Per the germline V gene, CDR1 is GTSNPN and CDR2 is SVGIG (reference sequence). The CDR3 DNA reads TGTGCCTGGAGTGTACTCAGGGACAATCAGCCCCAGCATTTT. This encodes CAWSVLRDNQPQHF.

This clone was detected a few times. The J gene is TRBJ1-1, the V gene TRBV7-9; D gene uncertain. The CDR3 totals 13 residues. Germline V lookup: CDR1 SEHNR, CDR2 FQNEAQ (reference sequence). V lost 6 bases and J lost 6, with 14 bases in between. The CDR3 DNA reads as TGTGCCAGCAGTTTACTGCAGGCTTCTGAAGCTTTCTTT. Amino acid sequence: CASSLLQASEAFF.